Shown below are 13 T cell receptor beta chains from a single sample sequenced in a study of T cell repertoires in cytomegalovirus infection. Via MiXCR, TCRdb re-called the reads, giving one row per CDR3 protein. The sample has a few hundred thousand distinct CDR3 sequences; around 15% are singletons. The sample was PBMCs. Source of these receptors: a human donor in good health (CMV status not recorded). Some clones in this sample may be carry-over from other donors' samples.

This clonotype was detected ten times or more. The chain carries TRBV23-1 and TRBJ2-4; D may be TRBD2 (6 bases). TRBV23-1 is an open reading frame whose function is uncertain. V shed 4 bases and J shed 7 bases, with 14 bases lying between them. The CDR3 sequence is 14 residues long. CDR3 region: CASSPMGGNNIQYF. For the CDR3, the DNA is TGCGCCAGCAGTCCGATGGGCGGGAACAACATTCAGTACTTC.

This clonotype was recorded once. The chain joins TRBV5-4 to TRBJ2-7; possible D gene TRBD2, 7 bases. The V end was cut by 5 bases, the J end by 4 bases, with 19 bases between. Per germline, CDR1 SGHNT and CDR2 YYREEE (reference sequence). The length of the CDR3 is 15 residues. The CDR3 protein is CASSSSGRGEYEQYF. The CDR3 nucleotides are TGTGCCAGCAGTTCTAGCGGAAGGGGGGAGTACGAGCAGTACTTC.

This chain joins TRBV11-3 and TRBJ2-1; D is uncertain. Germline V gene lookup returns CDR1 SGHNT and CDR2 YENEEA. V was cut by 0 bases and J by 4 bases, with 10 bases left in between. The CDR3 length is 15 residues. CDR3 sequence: CASSLETTTYNEQFF. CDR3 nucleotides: TGTGCCAGCAGCTTAGAAACGACGACTTACAATGAGCAGTTCTTC.

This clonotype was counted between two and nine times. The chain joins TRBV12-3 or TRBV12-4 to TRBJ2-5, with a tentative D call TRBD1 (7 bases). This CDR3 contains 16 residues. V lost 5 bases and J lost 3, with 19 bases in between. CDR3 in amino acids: CASSPGNQGGEETQYF. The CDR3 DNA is TGTGCCAGCAGTCCCGGGAACCAGGGGGGAGAAGAGACCCAGTACTTC.

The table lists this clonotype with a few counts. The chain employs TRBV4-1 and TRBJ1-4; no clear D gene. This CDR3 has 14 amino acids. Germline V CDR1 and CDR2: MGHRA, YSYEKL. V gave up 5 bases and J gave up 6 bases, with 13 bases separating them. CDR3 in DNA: TGCGCCAGCAGCGCGAAAATGATGGATGAAAAACTGTTTTTT. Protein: CASSAKMMDEKLFF.

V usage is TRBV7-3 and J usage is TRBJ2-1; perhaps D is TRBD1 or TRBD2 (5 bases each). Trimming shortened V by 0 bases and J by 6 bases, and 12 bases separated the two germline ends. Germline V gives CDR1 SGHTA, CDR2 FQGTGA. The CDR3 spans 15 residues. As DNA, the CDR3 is TGTGCCAGCAGCTTAACAGGATCAGGGAGCAATGAGCAGTTCTTC. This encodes CASSLTGSGSNEQFF. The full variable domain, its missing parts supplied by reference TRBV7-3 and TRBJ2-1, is GAGVSQTPSNKVTEKGKYVELRCDPISGHTALYWYRQSLGQGPEFLIYFQGTGAADDSGLPNDRFFAVRPEGSVSTLKIQRTERGDSAVYLCASSLTGSGSNEQFFGPGTRLTVL.

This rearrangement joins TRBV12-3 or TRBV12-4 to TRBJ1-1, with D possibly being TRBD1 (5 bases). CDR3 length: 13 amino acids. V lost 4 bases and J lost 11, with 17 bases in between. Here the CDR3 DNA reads TGTGCCAGCAGTTCCTTGGACCGGGGGGATGCTTTCTTT. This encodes CASSSLDRGDAFF.

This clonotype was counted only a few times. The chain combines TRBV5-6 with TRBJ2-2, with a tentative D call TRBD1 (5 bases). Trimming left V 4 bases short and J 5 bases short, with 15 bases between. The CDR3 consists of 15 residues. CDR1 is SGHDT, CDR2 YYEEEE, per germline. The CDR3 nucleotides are TGTGCCAGCAGCGACGATTCGACAGATACCGGGGAGCTGTTTTTT. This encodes CASSDDSTDTGELFF.

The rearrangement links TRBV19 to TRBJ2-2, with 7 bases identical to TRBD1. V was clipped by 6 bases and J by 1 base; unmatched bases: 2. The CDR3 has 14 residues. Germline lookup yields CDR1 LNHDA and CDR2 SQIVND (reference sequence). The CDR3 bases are TGTGCCAGTAGCAGGGGGTGGAACACCGGGGAGCTGTTTTTT. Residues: CASSRGWNTGELFF. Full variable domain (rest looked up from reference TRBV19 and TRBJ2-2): DGGITQSPKYLFRKEGQNVTLSCEQNLNHDAMYWYRQDPGQGLRLIYYSQIVNDFQKGDIAEGYSVSREKKESFPLTVTSAQKNPTAFYLCASSRGWNTGELFFGEGSRLTVL.

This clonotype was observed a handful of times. The CDR3 loop reads CASSLNRLRGSEQFF. CDR3 nucleotide sequence: TGTGCCAGCAGCTTGAACCGATTGCGGGGGAGTGAGCAGTTCTTC. The rearrangement links TRBV5-6 to TRBJ2-1; TRBD2 aligns across 7 bases. V lost 1 base and J lost 9; bases outside the gene matches: 10. CDR1 is SGHDT, CDR2 YYEEEE, per germline. This CDR3 region has 15 residues. Full variable domain (rest looked up from reference TRBV5-6 and TRBJ2-1): DAGVTQSPTHLIKTRGQQVTLRCSPKSGHDTVSWYQQALGQGPQFIFQYYEEEERQRGNFPDRFSGHQFPNYSSELNVNALLLGDSALYLCASSLNRLRGSEQFFGPGTRLTVL.

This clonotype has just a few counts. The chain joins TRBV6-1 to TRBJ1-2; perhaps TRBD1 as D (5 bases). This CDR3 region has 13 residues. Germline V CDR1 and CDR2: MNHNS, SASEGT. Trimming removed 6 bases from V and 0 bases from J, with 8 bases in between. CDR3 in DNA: TGTGCCAGCAGGTCAGGGTCTAACTATGGCTACACCTTC. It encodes CASRSGSNYGYTF.

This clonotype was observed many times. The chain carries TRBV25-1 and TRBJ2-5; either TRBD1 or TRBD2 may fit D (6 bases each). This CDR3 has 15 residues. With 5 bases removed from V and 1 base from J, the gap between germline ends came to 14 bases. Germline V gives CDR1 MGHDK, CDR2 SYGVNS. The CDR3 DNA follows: TGTGCCAGCAGTAGGGGGGCTCCTTCCCAAGAGACCCAGTACTTC. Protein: CASSRGAPSQETQYF.

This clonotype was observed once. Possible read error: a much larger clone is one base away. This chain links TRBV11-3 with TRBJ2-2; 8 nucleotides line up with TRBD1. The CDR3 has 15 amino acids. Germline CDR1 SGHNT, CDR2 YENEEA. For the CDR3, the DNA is TGTGCCAGCAGCTCTCGGACAGGGAACATCGGGGAGCTGTTTTTT. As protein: CASSSRTGNIGELFF.